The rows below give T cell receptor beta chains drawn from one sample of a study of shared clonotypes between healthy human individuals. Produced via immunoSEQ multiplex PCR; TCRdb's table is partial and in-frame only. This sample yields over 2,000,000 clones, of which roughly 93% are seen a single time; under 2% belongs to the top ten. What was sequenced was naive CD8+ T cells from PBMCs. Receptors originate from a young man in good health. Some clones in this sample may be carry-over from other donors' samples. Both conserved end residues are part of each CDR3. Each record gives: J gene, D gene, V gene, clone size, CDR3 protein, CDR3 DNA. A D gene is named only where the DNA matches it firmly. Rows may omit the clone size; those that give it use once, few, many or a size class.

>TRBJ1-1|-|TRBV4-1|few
CASSQRTEYTEAFF
TGCGCCAGCAGCCAACGGACAGAGTACACTGAAGCTTTCTTT
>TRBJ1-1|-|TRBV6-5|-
CASSGTLGNTEAFF
TGTGCCAGCAGCGGGACGTTGGGGAACACTGAAGCTTTCTTT
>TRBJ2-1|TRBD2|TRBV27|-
CASSPSGRAYNEQFF
TGTGCCAGCAGTCCCAGCGGGAGGGCCTACAATGAGCAGTTCTTC
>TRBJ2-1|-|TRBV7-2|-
CASSPTGVYNEQFF
TGTGCCAGCAGCCCTACGGGGGTATACAATGAGCAGTTCTTC
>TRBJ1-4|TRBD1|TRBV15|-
CATSSILQGEKLFF
TGTGCCACCAGCAGTATATTACAGGGGGAAAAACTGTTTTTT
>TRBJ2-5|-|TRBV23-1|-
CASSQSRDQETQYF
TGCGCCAGCAGTCAAAGCAGGGACCAAGAGACCCAGTACTTC
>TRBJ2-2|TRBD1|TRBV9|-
CASSDRDRVVTGELFF
TGTGCCAGCAGCGACCGGGACAGGGTGGTCACCGGGGAGCTGTTTTTT
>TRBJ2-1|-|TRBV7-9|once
CASSPRRNLRDNEQFF
TGTGCCAGCAGCCCTAGACGGAATCTTCGGGACAATGAGCAGTTCTTC
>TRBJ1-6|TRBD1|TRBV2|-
CASMTPRGPSPLHF
TGTGCCAGCATGACTCCCAGGGGGCCTTCACCCCTCCACTTT
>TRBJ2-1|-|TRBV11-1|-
CASSPFAGSANEQFF
TGTGCCAGCAGCCCCTTCGCCGGGAGCGCCAATGAGCAGTTCTTC
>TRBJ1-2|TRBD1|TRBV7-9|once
CASSHVGTGGFGYTF
TGTGCCAGCAGCCACGTGGGGACAGGGGGATTTGGCTACACCTTC
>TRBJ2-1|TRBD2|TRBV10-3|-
CAISDKGGGTSYEQFF
TGTGCCATCAGTGATAAGGGAGGAGGGACTAGCTATGAGCAGTTCTTC
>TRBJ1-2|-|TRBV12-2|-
CASRLGCIYGYTF
TGTGCAAGTCGCTTAGGTTGTATCTATGGCTACACCTTC
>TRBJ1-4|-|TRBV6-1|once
CASRNRVSSEKLFF
TGTGCCAGCCGTAATCGGGTTTCGAGTGAAAAACTGTTTTTT
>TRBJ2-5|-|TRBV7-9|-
CASSPNIQETQYF
TGTGCCAGCAGCCCAAACATCCAAGAGACCCAGTACTTC
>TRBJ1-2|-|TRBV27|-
CASSLWSGDRSYGYTF
TGTGCCAGCAGTTTATGGTCAGGGGACCGTAGCTATGGCTACACCTTC
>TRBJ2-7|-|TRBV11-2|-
CASSLWDGPYEQYF
TGTGCCAGCAGCCTCTGGGACGGGCCCTACGAGCAGTACTTC
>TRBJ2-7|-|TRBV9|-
CASSVGAGFHEQYF
TGTGCCAGCAGCGTAGGGGCAGGTTTCCACGAGCAGTACTTC
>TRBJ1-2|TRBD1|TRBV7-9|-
CASSLAAGGLGYTF
TGTGCCAGCAGCTTAGCGGCAGGGGGTTTGGGCTACACCTTC
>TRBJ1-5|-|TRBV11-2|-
CASSLGQTRNQPQHF
TGTGCCAGCAGCTTAGGACAGACTCGCAATCAGCCCCAGCATTTT
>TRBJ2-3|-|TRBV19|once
CASSPRPGSVTDTQYF
TGTGCCAGTAGCCCCCGCCCCGGGAGTGTCACAGATACGCAGTATTTT
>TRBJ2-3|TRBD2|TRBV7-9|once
CASSLPISGRALSTDTQYF
TGTGCCAGCAGCTTACCTATTAGCGGGAGGGCCCTGAGCACAGATACGCAGTATTTT
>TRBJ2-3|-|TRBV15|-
CATSRERTATDTQYF
TGTGCCACCAGCAGAGAACGGACAGCTACAGATACGCAGTATTTT
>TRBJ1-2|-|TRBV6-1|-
CATGNFEHYGYTF
TGTGCCACCGGCAACTTCGAGCACTATGGCTACACCTTC
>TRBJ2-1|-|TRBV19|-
CASSTSGLYNEQFF
TGTGCCAGTAGTACCAGCGGACTCTACAATGAGCAGTTCTTC
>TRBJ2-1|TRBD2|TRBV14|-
CASSALTSGAYNEQFF
TGTGCCAGCAGCGCCCTGACTAGCGGGGCCTACAATGAGCAGTTCTTC
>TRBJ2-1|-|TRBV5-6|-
CASSLDTGSYNEQFF
TGTGCCAGCAGCTTGGATACAGGCTCCTACAATGAGCAGTTCTTC
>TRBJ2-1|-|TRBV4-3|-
CASSQGSSSTLRYNEQFF
TGCGCCAGCAGCCAAGGCTCGTCCTCCACCCTGCGCTACAATGAGCAGTTCTTC
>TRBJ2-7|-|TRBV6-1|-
CASSEWLVPYEQYF
TGTGCCAGCAGTGAATGGCTAGTACCCTACGAGCAGTACTTC
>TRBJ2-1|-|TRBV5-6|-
CASSLLGRFHEQFF
TGTGCCAGCAGCTTGTTAGGGCGTTTCCATGAGCAGTTCTTC
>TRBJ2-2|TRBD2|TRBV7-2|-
CASSLFPSGSNTGELFF
TGTGCCAGCAGCTTATTTCCTAGCGGGTCAAACACCGGGGAGCTGTTTTTT